The 31 T cell receptor beta chains reported below all come from one sample, sequenced in a study of T cell repertoires in aging, cancer and after chemotherapy. Multiplex touch-down PCR with TRB-A/B primers amplified rearranged V-D-J TRB sequences. TCRdb passed the multiplex PCR reads through MiXCR, listing each CDR3 protein once. The table lists roughly 3,100 distinct CDR3 sequences, 20% to 25% of them singletons, with 56% in the top ten. The template was genomic DNA from peripheral blood, not RNA. Sequenced: blood. Every receptor here comes from a human donor with a solid tumor.

The rearrangement links TRBV5-1 to TRBJ2-3; D not resolved. This CDR3 region has 13 residues. The germline CDR1 and CDR2 sequences are SGHRS and YFSETQ. Trimming stripped 1 base from V and 3 bases from J, with 6 bases between. CDR3: CASSLSRTDTQYF. CDR3 DNA: TGCGCCAGCAGCTTGTCTCGGACAGATACGCAGTATTTT.

Only a few counts were recorded for this clonotype. The J gene is TRBJ1-3, the V gene TRBV12-3 or TRBV12-4; D not resolved. The CDR3 length is 16 residues. V lost 4 bases and J lost 0, with 13 bases in between. CDR3 coding DNA: TGTGCCAGCAGTTATGGCCCCCAGAGCTCTGGAAACACCATATATTTT. Amino acid sequence: CASSYGPQSSGNTIYF.

This clonotype was detected a few times. The CDR3 DNA sequence: TGTGCCATCACCCCAGACGGAACTGAAGCTTTCTTT. Translated, it gives CAITPDGTEAFF. The rearrangement joins TRBV10-3 to TRBJ1-1; D is uncertain. V lost 7 bases to trimming and J lost 5 bases, with 11 bases between them. This CDR3 comprises 12 residues. Per germline, CDR1 ENHRY and CDR2 SYGVKD.

This clonotype has a handful of counts. The chain joins TRBV7-6 to TRBJ2-7; 7 bases match TRBD1. CDR1 and CDR2 (germline): SGHVS, FNYEAQ. The V segment lost 5 bases and the J segment 3 bases; nucleotides outside the gene matches: 10. The CDR3 length is 15 residues. The CDR3 sequence is CASSAQTGFGYEQYF. As DNA, the CDR3 is TGTGCCAGCAGCGCTCAGACAGGGTTTGGCTACGAGCAGTACTTC.

CDR3 loop: CSVGSGGPYNEQFF. DNA for the CDR3: TGCAGCGTAGGTAGCGGGGGGCCCTACAATGAGCAGTTCTTC. The chain combines TRBV29-1 with TRBJ2-1; TRBD2 matches at 10 bases. CDR3 length: 14 residues. The J segment lost 2 bases and the V segment lost 6 bases, leaving 4 bases of the junction unmatched. Germline V gene lookup returns CDR1 SQVTM and CDR2 ANQGSEA.

This clonotype has more than one count but fewer than ten. The CDR3 sequence: CASSFSGPQETQYF. The CDR3 bases are TGTGCCAGCAGTTTTTCAGGGCCCCAAGAGACCCAGTACTTC. The J gene is TRBJ2-5, the V gene TRBV27; D is possibly TRBD1 (5 bases). The CDR3 contains 14 residues. Germline CDR1 is MNHEY and CDR2 is SMNVEV (reference sequence). V was clipped by 3 bases and J by 1 base, with 9 bases between them.

With respect to this clonotype: This sequence may be a read error, since a much larger clone differs from it by one base. This sequence joins TRBV6-1 and TRBJ2-3; D unresolved. The CDR3 has 15 residues. CDR1 and CDR2 (germline): MNHNS, SASEGT. The DNA for the CDR3 is TGTGCCAGCAGTGAATTCGGATACCACACAGATACGCACTATTTT. Translated: CASSEFGYHTDTHYF.

This clonotype ranks as medium-sized (0.01 to 0.1%). This chain's CDR3 is CASSYSLRSGANVLTF. Here the CDR3 DNA reads TGTGCCAGCAGTTACTCCTTACGCTCTGGGGCCAACGTCCTGACTTTC. The chain uses TRBV6-2 or TRBV6-3 and TRBJ2-6; D gene unclear. Trimming removed 0 bases from V and 0 bases from J, with 6 bases in between. The germline V gene has CDR1 MNHEY and CDR2 SVGEGT. The CDR3 is made up of 16 amino acids.

The rearrangement links TRBV7-9 to TRBJ2-1; D is perhaps TRBD2 (6 bases). The CDR3 has 15 amino acids. V lost 2 bases to trimming and J lost 9 bases, with 17 bases between them. Germline V CDR1 and CDR2: SEHNR, FQNEAQ (reference sequence). The CDR3 loop reads CASSLPGLLFGEQFF. The CDR3 nucleotides are TGTGCCAGCAGCTTACCGGGACTGCTCTTTGGTGAGCAGTTCTTC.

The V and J genes are TRBV6-6 and TRBJ2-1; 11 nucleotides agree with TRBD2. This CDR3 contains 14 residues. CDR1 and CDR2 (germline): MNHNY, SVGAGI (reference sequence). V gave up 5 bases and J gave up 7 bases; unmatched junction bases: 4. CDR3: CASSETSGINEQFF. The CDR3 DNA reads as TGTGCCAGCAGTGAGACTAGCGGGATTAATGAGCAGTTCTTC.

Sample share makes this clonotype medium-sized. The J gene is TRBJ2-7, the V gene TRBV19; 13 nucleotides line up with TRBD2. Germline assignment: CDR1 LNHDA and CDR2 SQIVND (reference sequence). CDR3 length: 15 residues. Trimming removed 3 bases from V and 2 bases from J; junction bases left unmatched: 1. The DNA for the CDR3 is TGTGCCAGTAGTATCGGACTAGCGGGAGCCTACGAGCAGTACTTC. Translating gives CASSIGLAGAYEQYF.

This rearrangement joins TRBV7-9 to TRBJ2-7; the D gene is possibly TRBD2 (6 bases). V lost 0 bases, J lost 1 base, and 7 bases lay in between. This CDR3 is built from 14 residues. From germline, CDR1 is SEHNR and CDR2 FQNEAQ (reference sequence). CDR3 bases: TGTGCCAGCAGCTTAGCGGGGGGTTCCTACGAGCAGTACTTC. It translates to CASSLAGGSYEQYF.

J is TRBJ1-1 and V is TRBV7-9, with 7 nucleotides matching TRBD1. Germline V gene lookup returns CDR1 SEHNR and CDR2 FQNEAQ (reference sequence). The CDR3 spans 14 residues. V lost 2 bases to trimming and J lost 1 base; unmatched junction nucleotides: 1. In DNA form, the CDR3 reads TGTGCCAGCAGCTTAAGGACAGGGAACACTGAAGCTTTCTTT. It translates to CASSLRTGNTEAFF.

The CDR3 is CASSPPVITDRAFF. The CDR3 nucleotides are TGTGCCAGCTCACCACCGGTCATCACGGATAGAGCTTTCTTT. The chain joins TRBV18 to TRBJ1-1, with D unresolved. V lost 0 bases and J lost 10, with 15 bases in between. The length of the CDR3 is 14 residues. Per the germline V gene, CDR1 is KGHSH and CDR2 is LQKENI.

This clonotype qualifies as medium-sized. This chain connects TRBV29-1 to TRBJ1-5, with D possibly being TRBD1 (6 bases). Trimming cost V 4 bases and J 3 bases, with 13 bases left between them. The CDR3 totals 14 residues. The germline V gene has CDR1 SQVTM and CDR2 ANQGSEA. The CDR3 reads CSVGGATDNQPQHF. CDR3 sequence (DNA): TGCAGCGTTGGGGGGGCGACAGACAATCAGCCCCAGCATTTT. The complete variable domain, with remaining parts taken from reference TRBV29-1 and TRBJ1-5, reads SAVISQKPSRDICQRGTSLTIQCQVDSQVTMMFWYRQQPGQSLTLIATANQGSEATYESGFVIDKFPISRPNLTFSTLTVSNMSPEDSSIYLCSVGGATDNQPQHFGDGTRLSIL.

V and J are TRBV28 and TRBJ2-7; 9 nucleotides match TRBD2. The length of the CDR3 is 15 residues. Germline values: CDR1 MDHEN, CDR2 SYDVKM. The trim removed 6 bases at V and 0 bases at J, leaving 6 bases unmatched. CDR3 in DNA: TGTGCCAGCAGAGGTGCGGGAGGGGTCTCCTACGAGCAGTACTTC. Translation gives CASRGAGGVSYEQYF.

The J gene is TRBJ2-3, the V gene TRBV20-1; possibly TRBD1 for D (6 bases). Looked up from germline, CDR1 is DFQATT and CDR2 is SNEGSKA (reference sequence). The CDR3 totals 13 residues. Trimming took 5 bases from V and 3 from J, leaving 12 bases between them. The CDR3 DNA sequence: TGCAGTGCTTATGCGACAGGTACAGATACGCAGTATTTT. Residues: CSAYATGTDTQYF.

This clonotype is deemed medium-sized. The CDR3 sequence is CASSLREGRNTQYF. CDR3 in DNA: TGTGCCAGTAGTCTGCGGGAGGGCCGAAATACGCAGTATTTT. The V call is TRBV19, the J call TRBJ2-3; 9 positions agree with TRBD2. The germline gives CDR1 LNHDA, CDR2 SQIVND (reference sequence). The CDR3 totals 14 residues. After removal of 5 bases from V and 7 bases from J, the junction contained 7 bases not matched to a gene.

Judged by abundance, this clonotype is medium-sized. The V call is TRBV13, the J call TRBJ2-3; 12 positions agree with TRBD2. There are 15 residues in the CDR3. The V gene end was trimmed by 4 bases and the J gene end by 1 base; junction bases not matched to a gene: 0. Germline V gene lookup returns CDR1 PRHDT and CDR2 FYEKMQ (reference sequence). The CDR3 loop is CASSWTSGGTDTQYF. CDR3 nucleotide sequence: TGTGCCAGCAGCTGGACTAGCGGGGGCACAGATACGCAGTATTTT.

By its share, this clonotype is medium-sized. The J gene is TRBJ2-3, the V gene TRBV27; 7 bases map to TRBD2. V dropped 6 bases and J dropped 3; count of bases not matched to a gene: 12. Germline CDR1 is MNHEY and CDR2 is SMNVEV (reference sequence). The CDR3 loop spans 16 amino acids. CDR3 region: CASSVGLDEETDTQYF. DNA of the CDR3: TGTGCCAGCAGCGTCGGACTAGATGAGGAGACAGATACGCAGTATTTT.

This clonotype is medium-sized within its sample. The chain carries TRBV6-5 and TRBJ2-3; TRBD2 matches at 14 bases. Trimming cost V 6 bases and J 4 bases; bases outside gene matches: 3. This CDR3 has 15 amino acids. The germline V gene has CDR1 MNHEY and CDR2 SVGAGI. The CDR3 bases are TGTGCCAGCAGCGGGACTAGCGGGAGTTCAGATACGCAGTATTTT. Translation: CASSGTSGSSDTQYF.

This clonotype is categorized as medium-sized. The V and J genes are TRBV20-1 and TRBJ2-3; D may be TRBD1 (6 bases). Trimming removed 2 bases at V and 0 bases at J, with 21 bases between. Per germline, CDR1 DFQATT and CDR2 SNEGSKA (reference sequence). The CDR3 covers 18 residues. CDR3 region: CSARRLPLTGSSTDTQYF. The CDR3 nucleotides are TGCAGTGCTAGACGGCTCCCCCTGACAGGATCTAGCACAGATACGCAGTATTTT.

The table lists this clonotype with a few counts. The V call is TRBV20-1, the J call TRBJ2-7, with D maybe TRBD1 (5 bases). Germline V gives CDR1 DFQATT, CDR2 SNEGSKA (reference sequence). V lost 1 base and J lost 3, with 7 bases in between. CDR3 length: 12 amino acids. This CDR3 is CSARGTIYEQYF. In DNA, the CDR3 is TGCAGTGCTAGAGGGACAATCTACGAGCAGTACTTC.

The sample holds a few counts of this clonotype. The V gene is TRBV7-6, the J gene TRBJ2-7, with D perhaps matching TRBD1 or TRBD2 (5 bases each). Germline lookup yields CDR1 SGHVS and CDR2 FNYEAQ. V lost 3 bases, J lost 2 bases, and 14 bases lay in between. This CDR3 has 15 residues. The CDR3: CASSLTTGDTYEQYF. As DNA, the CDR3 is TGTGCCAGCAGCTTGACTACAGGTGATACCTACGAGCAGTACTTC.

V usage is TRBV20-1 and J usage is TRBJ2-3; a possible D gene is TRBD2 (6 bases). The CDR3 has 14 residues. V lost 3 bases and J 2 bases, leaving 12 bases between the germline ends. Germline CDR1 DFQATT, CDR2 SNEGSKA (reference sequence). The CDR3 protein is CSARVAGNTDTQYF. CDR3 DNA sequence: TGCAGTGCTAGGGTGGCGGGGAACACAGATACGCAGTATTTT.

This clonotype is medium-sized (0.01 to 0.1%) within its sample. The genes are TRBV29-1 and TRBJ2-7; 13 bases map to TRBD2. Germline V gives CDR1 SQVTM, CDR2 ANQGSEA. J gave up 0 bases and V 6 bases, and 8 bases lay outside the gene matches. This CDR3 contains 16 residues. The CDR3 here is CSVAGLAGASSYEQYF. Written as DNA, the CDR3 is TGCAGCGTCGCAGGACTAGCGGGAGCCTCCTCCTACGAGCAGTACTTC.

The V gene is TRBV24-1, the J gene TRBJ2-2; tentatively, D is TRBD1 or TRBD2 (5 bases each). The CDR3 is made up of 18 amino acids. Trimming removed 4 bases from V and 0 bases from J, with 17 bases in between. Germline V gene sequence: CDR1 KGHDR, CDR2 SFDVKD. The chain's CDR3 is CATSDSDPGAPNTGELFF. The CDR3 nucleotides are TGTGCCACCAGTGACTCCGACCCCGGGGCGCCGAACACCGGGGAGCTGTTTTTT.

This clonotype was picked up a small number of times. V is TRBV6-1 and J is TRBJ1-2; a weak D match, TRBD1 (6 bases). V lost 1 base and J lost 4, with 16 bases in between. Germline lookup yields CDR1 MNHNS and CDR2 SASEGT. The CDR3 has 16 residues. The CDR3 DNA follows: TGTGCCAGCAGTGAAGGCCTACCAGGGGTGAGCTATGGCTACACCTTC. Residues: CASSEGLPGVSYGYTF.

The CDR3: CASSLGGTSGSNEQFF. The DNA of the CDR3 is TGTGCCAGCTCACTGGGGGGGACTAGCGGGAGCAATGAGCAGTTCTTC. The gene calls are TRBV18 and TRBJ2-1; the match to TRBD2 covers 14 bases. This CDR3 is 16 amino acids long. Germline trimming cut 4 bases from V and 6 bases from J; bases unmatched to any gene: 5. Looked up from germline, CDR1 is KGHSH and CDR2 is LQKENI.

By share, this clonotype counts as medium-sized. The chain carries TRBV27 and TRBJ1-2; 8 bases are shared with TRBD1. Germline CDR1 is MNHEY and CDR2 is SMNVEV (reference sequence). Trimming cost V 0 bases and J 7 bases; bases outside gene matches: 13. The CDR3 covers 17 residues. The CDR3 reads CASSLSAYGQGASGYTF. The CDR3, as DNA: TGTGCCAGCAGTTTATCGGCCTACGGGCAGGGGGCAAGTGGCTACACCTTC.

This clonotype is classed as medium-sized. The chain joins TRBV7-6 to TRBJ1-5, with 7 bases fitting TRBD1. The CDR3 covers 13 residues. Germline trimming cut 5 bases from V and 5 bases from J; bases unmatched to any gene: 3. Per germline, CDR1 SGHVS and CDR2 FNYEAQ. The CDR3 reads CASSRDRDQPQHF. The CDR3 DNA sequence: TGTGCCAGCAGCAGAGACAGGGATCAGCCCCAGCATTTT.